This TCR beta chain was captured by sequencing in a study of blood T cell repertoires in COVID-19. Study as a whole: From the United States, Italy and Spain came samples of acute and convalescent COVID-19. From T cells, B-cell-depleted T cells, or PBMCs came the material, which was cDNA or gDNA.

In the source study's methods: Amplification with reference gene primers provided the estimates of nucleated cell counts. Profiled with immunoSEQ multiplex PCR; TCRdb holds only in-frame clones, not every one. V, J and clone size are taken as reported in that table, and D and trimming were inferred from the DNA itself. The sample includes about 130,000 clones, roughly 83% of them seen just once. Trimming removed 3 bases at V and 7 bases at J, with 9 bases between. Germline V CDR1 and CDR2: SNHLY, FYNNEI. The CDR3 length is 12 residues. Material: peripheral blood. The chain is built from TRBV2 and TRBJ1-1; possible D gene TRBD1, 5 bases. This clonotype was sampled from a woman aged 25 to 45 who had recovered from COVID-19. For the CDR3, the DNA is TGTGCCAGCAGTGAGGCAGGGCGTGAAGCTTTCTTT. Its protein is CASSEAGREAFF.